This passage covers 19 T cell receptor beta chains from one sample sequenced in a study of blood T cells in healthy people across ages. Together with a sample-barcoded 5' primer, a J-beta primer mix was included in a second PCR lasting roughly 6 to 12 cycles. TCRdb itself ran the 5' RACE reads through MiXCR, one entry per CDR3 protein. This table has hundreds of thousands of distinct CDR3 sequences, 44% appearing once. Sample: blood. The receptor source for this set is a man between 60 and 70 years old in good health.

A note on this clonotype: One base away lies a much larger clone, so this may be a sequencing read error. The gene calls are TRBV29-1 and TRBJ2-7; 7 bases align to TRBD1. The J call may be incorrect, as the DNA end agrees better with TRBJ2-5. CDR3 length: 16 amino acids. Per germline, CDR1 SQVTM and CDR2 ANQGSEA. The CDR3 loop is CSVEPQGDTRRETQYF. DNA for the CDR3: TGCAGCGTTGAACCCCAGGGGGACACCCGTCGAGAGACCCAGTACTTC.

This sequence joins TRBV6-2 or TRBV6-3 and TRBJ1-1; 8 nucleotides align to TRBD1. The CDR3 has 14 residues. Germline assignment: CDR1 MNHEY and CDR2 SVGEGT. V shed 6 bases, J shed 6 bases, and the junction held 9 bases outside the gene matches. The CDR3 DNA follows: TGTGCCAGCAGCGAACCCCGACAGGGGTCTGAAGCTTTCTTT. This codes for CASSEPRQGSEAFF.

V and J are TRBV20-1 and TRBJ2-3; unclear D gene. V was cut by 5 bases and J by 6 bases, with 12 bases left in between. Germline V CDR1 and CDR2: DFQATT, SNEGSKA (reference sequence). There are 12 residues in the CDR3. This CDR3 is CSARVFSDTQYF. The CDR3, as DNA: TGCAGTGCTCGAGTGTTCTCGGATACGCAGTATTTT.

This clonotype was recorded a few times. This sequence joins TRBV4-1 and TRBJ2-5; 8 bases align to TRBD2. This CDR3 is 16 amino acids long. The V and J ends lost 4 bases and 5 bases, in that order; junction bases with no gene match: 12. Germline V CDR1 and CDR2: MGHRA, YSYEKL. The CDR3 protein is CASSLFGGGPSETQYF. The CDR3 region has the DNA TGCGCCAGCAGCCTATTCGGCGGGGGGCCCTCTGAGACCCAGTACTTC.

The chain employs TRBV7-6 and TRBJ1-4; 9 bases are a match to TRBD1. V lost 5 bases, J lost 0 bases, and 4 bases stayed unmatched. Germline lookup yields CDR1 SGHVS and CDR2 FNYEAQ. The CDR3 runs 16 residues. Here the CDR3 DNA reads TGTGCCAGCAGCATGGGACAGGGCACAACTAATGAAAAACTGTTTTTT. Amino acid sequence: CASSMGQGTTNEKLFF.

This clonotype was observed many times. The chain uses TRBV7-2 and TRBJ2-1; 8 bases map to TRBD1. Germline values: CDR1 SGHTA, CDR2 FQGNSA. The trim removed 3 bases at V and 1 base at J, leaving 2 bases unmatched. The CDR3 loop spans 15 amino acids. The CDR3 loop reads CASSLDRDSYNEQFF. CDR3 nucleotides: TGTGCCAGCAGCTTGGACAGGGATTCCTACAATGAGCAGTTCTTC.

The V gene is TRBV7-2, the J gene TRBJ1-6; no clear D gene. Looked up from germline, CDR1 is SGHTA and CDR2 is FQGNSA. The germline V and J ends were trimmed by 5 bases and 7 bases, with 15 bases remaining between them. The CDR3 contains 15 residues. As DNA, the CDR3 is TGTGCCAGCAGCCGGGAGGGCAGTCCGAATTCACCCCTCCACTTT. Translated, it gives CASSREGSPNSPLHF.

This clonotype was seen a single time. This CDR3 is CASSLVRTATTYEQYF. The CDR3, as DNA: TGCGCCAGCAGCTTGGTCCGGACAGCCACCACCTACGAGCAGTACTTC. This chain uses TRBV5-1 with TRBJ2-7; possible D gene TRBD1, 6 bases. This CDR3 is 16 amino acids long. Trimming cost V 0 bases and J 2 bases, with 15 bases left between them. Germline lookup yields CDR1 SGHRS and CDR2 YFSETQ.

This clonotype has more than one count but fewer than ten. J is TRBJ2-5 and V is TRBV5-1; D is tentatively TRBD1 or TRBD2 (5 bases each). Germline CDR1 and CDR2: SGHRS and YFSETQ. This CDR3 spans 16 amino acids. Trimming took 2 bases from V and 1 from J, leaving 15 bases between them. The CDR3 here is CASSLSGAEVQETQYF. The CDR3 region has the DNA TGCGCCAGCAGCTTATCCGGGGCTGAGGTCCAAGAGACCCAGTACTTC.

The chain joins TRBV27 to TRBJ1-2; 8 nucleotides align to TRBD1. Germline assignment: CDR1 MNHEY and CDR2 SMNVEV (reference sequence). V lost 5 bases, J lost 8 bases, and 16 bases stayed unmatched. CDR3 length equals 16 residues. CDR3 region: CASSSRGGQGAAGYTF. The CDR3 DNA reads as TGTGCCAGCAGTAGTAGGGGGGGGCAGGGGGCAGCAGGCTACACCTTC.

This clonotype was seen a few times. The rearrangement links TRBV18 to TRBJ1-6; 7 positions match TRBD1. Per germline, CDR1 KGHSH and CDR2 LQKENI. The CDR3 has 16 amino acids. Trimming cost V 0 bases and J 4 bases; bases outside gene matches: 3. CDR3 sequence reads: CASSPPGQSYNSPLHF. The CDR3 region has the DNA TGTGCCAGCTCACCACCGGGACAGAGTTATAATTCACCCCTCCACTTT.

This clonotype showed up just a few times. The chain couples TRBV5-1 to TRBJ2-1; 9 positions agree with TRBD1. The CDR3 is 16 residues long. With 4 bases clipped from V and 6 bases from J, the junction kept 11 bases outside the gene matches. CDR1 is SGHRS, CDR2 YFSETQ, per germline. CDR3 DNA: TGCGCCAGCAGCCAAGCCGGGACAGGGATAGGCAATGAGCAGTTCTTC. Its translation: CASSQAGTGIGNEQFF. The full variable domain, completed using reference TRBV5-1 and TRBJ2-1, is KAGVTQTPRYLIKTRGQQVTLSCSPISGHRSVSWYQQTPGQGLQFLFEYFSETQRNKGNFPGRFSGRQFSNSRSEMNVSTLELGDSALYLCASSQAGTGIGNEQFFGPGTRLTVL.

This clonotype was counted a few times. The V gene is TRBV6-2 or TRBV6-3, the J gene TRBJ2-1; 9 bases align to TRBD2. Germline V gene lookup returns CDR1 MNHEY and CDR2 SVGEGT. The CDR3 extends over 15 amino acids. Losses at the gene ends were 8 bases for V and 6 bases for J; bases not matched to a gene: 11. The CDR3 reads CASSLGGGAFNEQFF. The CDR3 coding sequence is TGTGCCAGCTCTCTGGGCGGGGGGGCTTTCAATGAGCAGTTCTTC.

In its sample, this clonotype was seen a few times. V gene TRBV6-5 combines with J gene TRBJ2-1, with TRBD2 matching 7 bases. The CDR3 is 14 amino acids. Germline CDR1 is MNHEY and CDR2 is SVGAGI. After removal of 2 bases from V and 6 bases from J, the junction contained 4 bases not matched to a gene. The CDR3 DNA is TGTGCCAGCAGTTACAGGGCTAGCGGCAATGAGCAGTTCTTC. Protein: CASSYRASGNEQFF.

The chain has TRBV6-6 and TRBJ2-7; weak D call: TRBD1 (6 bases). Looked up from germline, CDR1 is MNHNY and CDR2 is SVGAGI (reference sequence). Trimming stripped 6 bases from V and 4 bases from J, with 13 bases between. The CDR3 covers 13 residues. The CDR3 loop reads CASRDSLYYEQYF. CDR3 coding DNA: TGTGCCAGCAGGGACAGTCTATATTACGAGCAGTACTTC.

The chain combines TRBV6-1 with TRBJ2-7, with D possibly being TRBD1 (6 bases). The CDR3 extends over 14 amino acids. V lost 6 bases, J lost 3 bases, and 15 bases lay in between. CDR1 is MNHNS and CDR2 is SASEGT in the germline V gene. The chain's CDR3 is CASRETGHRYEQYF. CDR3 nucleotides: TGTGCCAGCAGGGAGACAGGTCACCGCTACGAGCAGTACTTC.

This rearrangement joins TRBV5-5 to TRBJ2-3; TRBD2 aligns across 8 bases. The V and J ends lost 4 bases and 5 bases, in that order; junction bases with no gene match: 6. This CDR3 has 14 residues. The germline CDR1 and CDR2 sequences are SGHKS and YYEKEE (reference sequence). The CDR3 spells CASSRGGTGDTQYF. CDR3 DNA sequence: TGTGCCAGCAGCCGGGGGGGGACTGGAGATACGCAGTATTTT.

Ten or more counts support this clonotype. The chain couples TRBV29-1 to TRBJ2-5, with D possibly TRBD2 on 7 matching bases. Trimming took off 4 bases at V and 6 bases at J, with 15 bases between the two ends. There are 13 residues in the CDR3. Germline V gene lookup returns CDR1 SQVTM and CDR2 ANQGSEA. DNA for the CDR3: TGCAGCGTTGGGGAGGGGGGCTGGCAGACCCAGTACTTC. This encodes CSVGEGGWQTQYF. The complete variable domain, with remaining parts taken from reference TRBV29-1 and TRBJ2-5, reads SAVISQKPSRDICQRGTSLTIQCQVDSQVTMMFWYRQQPGQSLTLIATANQGSEATYESGFVIDKFPISRPNLTFSTLTVSNMSPEDSSIYLCSVGEGGWQTQYFGPGTRLLVL.

This clonotype was counted between two and nine times. J is TRBJ2-3 and V is TRBV4-3, with 11 bases fitting TRBD2. Unmatched junction bases numbered 8, after V lost 2 bases and J lost 4 bases. CDR3 size: 17 residues. The germline gives CDR1 LGHNA, CDR2 YSLEER. The CDR3 protein is CASSQSPLAGGPDTQYF. The CDR3 DNA reads as TGCGCCAGCAGCCAATCTCCTCTAGCGGGGGGTCCAGATACGCAGTATTTT.